A selection of T cell receptor beta chains follows, all from one sample in a study of cytomegalovirus exposure and HLA in healthy donors. Here immunoSEQ multiplex PCR was the method, and the copy in TCRdb shows in-frame clones only, minus some. The sample shows about 130,000 clones, around 73% of them seen only once. The sample consisted of PBMCs. All receptors derive from a human donor in good health. Both conserved end residues are part of each CDR3. The order of the fields is J gene, clone size, V gene, D gene, CDR3 length, CDR3 DNA, CDR3 protein. The D gene is left open where the match is weak. Clone size is stated in some rows and not others, as once, few, many or a class when expanded.

>TRBJ2-3|.|TRBV19|TRBD2|14
TGTGCCAGTACCATCGGACTAGGCACAGATACGCAGTATTTT
CASTIGLGTDTQYF
>TRBJ1-6|.|TRBV4-2|.|17
TGTGCCAGCAGCCCCTCCGGGACACAGGGTTTCAATTCACCCCTCCACTTT
CASSPSGTQGFNSPLHF
>TRBJ2-5|.|TRBV18|.|14
TGTGCCAGCTCACCTCTGGGAGGCCAAGAGACCCAGTACTTC
CASSPLGGQETQYF
>TRBJ2-7|.|TRBV19|.|13
TGTGCCAGTAGTAGAGATAGCTCCTACGAGCAGTACTTC
CASSRDSSYEQYF
>TRBJ2-5|.|TRBV7-3|TRBD2|15
TGTGCCAGCAGCTTAGGATCACTGGGGGGGGAGACCCAGTACTTC
CASSLGSLGGETQYF
>TRBJ1-2|.|TRBV10-3|.|15
TGTGCCATCAGTGAGTCGACAGCTCATGGCTATGGCTACACCTTC
CAISESTAHGYGYTF
>TRBJ1-1|.|TRBV4-3|TRBD1|16
TGCGCCAGCAGCCAAGAAACAGGGGGGGTCTACACTGAAGCTTTCTTT
CASSQETGGVYTEAFF
>TRBJ2-5|once|TRBV5-1|.|15
TGCGCCAGCAGCTTGGTTCCCGGAGTCCAAGAGACCCAGTACTTC
CASSLVPGVQETQYF
>TRBJ1-2|.|TRBV7-3|.|14
TGTGCCAGCAGCCGAGGGAAGTTACACTATGGCTACACCTTC
CASSRGKLHYGYTF
>TRBJ2-2|.|TRBV9|.|17
TGTGCCAGCAGCGTCCTGGGGCAGGGGCCCAACACCGGGGAGCTGTTTTTT
CASSVLGQGPNTGELFF
>TRBJ1-2|.|TRBV13|.|15
TGTGCCAGCAGCTTCGGTACGACAGGCTCAATCGGCTACACCTTC
CASSFGTTGSIGYTF